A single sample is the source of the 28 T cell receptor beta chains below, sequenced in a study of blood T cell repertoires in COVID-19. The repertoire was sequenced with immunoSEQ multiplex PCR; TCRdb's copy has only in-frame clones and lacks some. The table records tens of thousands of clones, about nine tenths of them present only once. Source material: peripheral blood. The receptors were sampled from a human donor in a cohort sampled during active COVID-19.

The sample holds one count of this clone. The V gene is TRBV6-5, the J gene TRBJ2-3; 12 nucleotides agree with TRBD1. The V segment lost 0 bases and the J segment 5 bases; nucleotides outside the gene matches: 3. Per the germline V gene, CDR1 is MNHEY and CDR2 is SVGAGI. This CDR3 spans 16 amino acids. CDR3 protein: CASSYSGQGAGDTQYF. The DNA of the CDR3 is TGTGCCAGCAGTTACTCGGGACAGGGGGCTGGAGATACGCAGTATTTT.

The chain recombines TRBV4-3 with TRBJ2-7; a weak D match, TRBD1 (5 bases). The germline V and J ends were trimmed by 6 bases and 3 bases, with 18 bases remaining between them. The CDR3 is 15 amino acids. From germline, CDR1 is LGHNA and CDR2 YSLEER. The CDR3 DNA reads TGCGCCAGCAGTCATGAAGCAGGGTTCTTCTACGAGCAGTACTTC. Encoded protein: CASSHEAGFFYEQYF.

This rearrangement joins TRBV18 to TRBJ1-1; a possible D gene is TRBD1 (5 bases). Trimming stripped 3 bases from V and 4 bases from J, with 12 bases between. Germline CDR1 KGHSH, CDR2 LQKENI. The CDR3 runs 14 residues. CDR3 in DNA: TGTGCCAGCTCACCCATGGGAGGGACCACTGAAGCTTTCTTT. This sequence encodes CASSPMGGTTEAFF.

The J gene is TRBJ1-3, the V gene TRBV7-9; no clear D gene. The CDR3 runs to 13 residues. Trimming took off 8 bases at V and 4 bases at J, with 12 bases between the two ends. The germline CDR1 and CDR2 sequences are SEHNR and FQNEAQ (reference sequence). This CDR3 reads CASLFAGGNTIYF. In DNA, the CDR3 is TGTGCCAGCTTATTTGCAGGCGGAAACACCATATATTTT.

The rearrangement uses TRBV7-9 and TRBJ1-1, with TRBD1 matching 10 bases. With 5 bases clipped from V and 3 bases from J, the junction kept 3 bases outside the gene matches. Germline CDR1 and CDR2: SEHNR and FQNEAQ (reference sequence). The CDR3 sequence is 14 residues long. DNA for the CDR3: TGTGCCAGCAGCCAGGACAGGGGGGACACTGAAGCTTTCTTT. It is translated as CASSQDRGDTEAFF.

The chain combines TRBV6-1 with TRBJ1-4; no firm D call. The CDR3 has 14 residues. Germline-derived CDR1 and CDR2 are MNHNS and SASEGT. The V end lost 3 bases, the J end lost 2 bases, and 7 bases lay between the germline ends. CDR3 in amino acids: CASSETETNEKLFF. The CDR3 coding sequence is TGTGCCAGCAGTGAGACGGAGACTAATGAAAAACTGTTTTTT.

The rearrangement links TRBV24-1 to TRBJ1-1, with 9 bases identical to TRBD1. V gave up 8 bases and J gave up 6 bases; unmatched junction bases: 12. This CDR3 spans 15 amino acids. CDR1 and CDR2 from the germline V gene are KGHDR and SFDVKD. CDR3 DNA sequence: TGTGCCACCACCCTATTACAGGGGGCGCAGGCTGAAGCTTTCTTT. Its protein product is CATTLLQGAQAEAFF.

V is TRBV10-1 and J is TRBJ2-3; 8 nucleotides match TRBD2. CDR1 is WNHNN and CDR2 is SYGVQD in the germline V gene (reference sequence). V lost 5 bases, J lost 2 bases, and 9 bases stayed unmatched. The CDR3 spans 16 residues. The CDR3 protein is CASSPSGRGSTDTQYF. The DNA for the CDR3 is TGCGCCAGCAGTCCATCCGGGAGGGGCTCCACAGATACGCAGTATTTT.

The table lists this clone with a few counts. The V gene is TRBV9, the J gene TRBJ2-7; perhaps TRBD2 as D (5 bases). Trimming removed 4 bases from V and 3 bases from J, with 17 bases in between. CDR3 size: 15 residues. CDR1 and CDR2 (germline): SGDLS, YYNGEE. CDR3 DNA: TGTGCCAGCAGCTATTCCGGGGAACCGTTCTACGAGCAGTACTTC. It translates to CASSYSGEPFYEQYF.

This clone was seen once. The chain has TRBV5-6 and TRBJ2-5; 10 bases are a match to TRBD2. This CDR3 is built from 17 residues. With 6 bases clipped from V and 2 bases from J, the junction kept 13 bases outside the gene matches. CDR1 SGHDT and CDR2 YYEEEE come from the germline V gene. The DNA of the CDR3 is TGTGCCAGCAATCCAGGGGCTAGCGGGGGTCAACAAGAGACCCAGTACTTC. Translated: CASNPGASGGQQETQYF.

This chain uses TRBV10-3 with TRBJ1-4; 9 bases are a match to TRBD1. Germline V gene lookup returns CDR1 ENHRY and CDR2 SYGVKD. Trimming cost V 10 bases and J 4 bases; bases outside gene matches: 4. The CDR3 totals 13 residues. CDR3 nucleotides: TGTGCCAGCGGGACAGGGCATAATGAAAAACTGTTTTTT. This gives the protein CASGTGHNEKLFF.

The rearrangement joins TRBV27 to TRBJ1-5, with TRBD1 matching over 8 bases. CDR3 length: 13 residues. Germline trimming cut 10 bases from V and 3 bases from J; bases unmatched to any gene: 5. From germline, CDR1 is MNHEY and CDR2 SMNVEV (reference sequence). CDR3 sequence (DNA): TGTGCCATCTCGGACAGGGCCAATCAGCCCCAGCATTTT. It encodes CAISDRANQPQHF.

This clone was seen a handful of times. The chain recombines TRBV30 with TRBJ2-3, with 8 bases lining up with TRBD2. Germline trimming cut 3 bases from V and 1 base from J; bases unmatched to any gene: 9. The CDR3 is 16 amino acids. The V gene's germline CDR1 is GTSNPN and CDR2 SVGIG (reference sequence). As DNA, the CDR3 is TGTGCCTGGAGGGTTGGGAGTAGCGGGGGCACAGATACGCAGTATTTT. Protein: CAWRVGSSGGTDTQYF.

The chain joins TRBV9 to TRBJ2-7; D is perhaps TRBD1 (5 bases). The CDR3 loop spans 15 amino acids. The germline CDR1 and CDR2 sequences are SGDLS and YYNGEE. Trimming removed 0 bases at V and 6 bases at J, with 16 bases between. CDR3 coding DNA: TGTGCCAGCAGCGTAGGATCCCAGGGCTTATCCGAGCAGTACTTC. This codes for CASSVGSQGLSEQYF.

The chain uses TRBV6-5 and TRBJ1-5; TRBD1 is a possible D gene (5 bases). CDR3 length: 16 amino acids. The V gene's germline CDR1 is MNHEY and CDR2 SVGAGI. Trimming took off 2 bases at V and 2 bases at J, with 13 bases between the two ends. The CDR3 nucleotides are TGTGCCAGCAGTTACCTCGTCCTAGGGGGCAATCAGCCCCAGCATTTT. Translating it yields CASSYLVLGGNQPQHF.

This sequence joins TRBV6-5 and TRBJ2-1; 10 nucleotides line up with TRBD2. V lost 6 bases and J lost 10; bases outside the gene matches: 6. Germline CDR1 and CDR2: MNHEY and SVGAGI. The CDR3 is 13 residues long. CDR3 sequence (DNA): TGTGCCAGCAGAAGCGGGGGGGCTCGGGAGCAGTTCTTC. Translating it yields CASRSGGAREQFF.

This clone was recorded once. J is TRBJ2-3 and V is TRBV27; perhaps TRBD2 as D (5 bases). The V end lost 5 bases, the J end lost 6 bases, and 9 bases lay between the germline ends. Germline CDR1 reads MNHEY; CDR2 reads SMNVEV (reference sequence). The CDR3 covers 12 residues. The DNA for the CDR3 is TGTGCCAGCAGTCCGACTACCGATACGCAGTATTTT. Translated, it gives CASSPTTDTQYF.

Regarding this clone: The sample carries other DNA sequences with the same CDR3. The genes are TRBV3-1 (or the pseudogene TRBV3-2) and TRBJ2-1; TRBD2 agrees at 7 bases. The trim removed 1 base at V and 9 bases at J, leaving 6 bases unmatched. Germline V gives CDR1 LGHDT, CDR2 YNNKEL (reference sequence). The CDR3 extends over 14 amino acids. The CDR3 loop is CASSQAGGRGEQFF. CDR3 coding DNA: TGTGCCAGCAGCCAAGCCGGGGGGAGAGGTGAGCAGTTCTTC.

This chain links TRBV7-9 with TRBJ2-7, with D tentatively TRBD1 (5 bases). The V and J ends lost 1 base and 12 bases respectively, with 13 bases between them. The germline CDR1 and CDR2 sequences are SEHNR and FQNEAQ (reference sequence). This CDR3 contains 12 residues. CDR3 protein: CASSLGVQGLYF. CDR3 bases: TGTGCCAGCAGCTTAGGGGTTCAGGGCTTGTACTTC. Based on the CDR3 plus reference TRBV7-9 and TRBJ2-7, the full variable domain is DTGVSQNPRHKITKRGQNVTFRCDPISEHNRLYWYRQTLGQGPEFLTYFQNEAQLEKSRLLSDRFSAERPKGSFSTLEIQRTEQGDSAMYLCASSLGVQGLYFGPGTRLTVT.

CDR3 amino acids: CASNSQGAAQPQHF. The DNA for the CDR3 is TGTGCCAGCAATTCACAGGGGGCGGCTCAGCCCCAGCATTTT. The chain has TRBV2 and TRBJ1-5; TRBD1 aligns across 9 bases. After removal of 7 bases from V and 6 bases from J, the junction contained 7 bases not matched to a gene. CDR3 length: 14 residues. The germline gives CDR1 SNHLY, CDR2 FYNNEI.

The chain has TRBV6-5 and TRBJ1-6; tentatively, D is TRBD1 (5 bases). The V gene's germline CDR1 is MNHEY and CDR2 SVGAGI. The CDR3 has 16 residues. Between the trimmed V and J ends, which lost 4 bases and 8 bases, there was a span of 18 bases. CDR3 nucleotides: TGTGCCAGCAGTTCTCAAAGACAGAGCCGCTATTCACCCCTCCACTTT. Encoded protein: CASSSQRQSRYSPLHF.

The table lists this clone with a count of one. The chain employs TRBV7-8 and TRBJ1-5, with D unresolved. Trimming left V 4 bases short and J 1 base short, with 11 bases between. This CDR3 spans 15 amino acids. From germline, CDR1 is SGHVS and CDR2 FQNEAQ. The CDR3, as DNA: TGTGCCAGCAGCTCAGAGGGAGGGAGCAATCAGCCCCAGCATTTT. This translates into CASSSEGGSNQPQHF.

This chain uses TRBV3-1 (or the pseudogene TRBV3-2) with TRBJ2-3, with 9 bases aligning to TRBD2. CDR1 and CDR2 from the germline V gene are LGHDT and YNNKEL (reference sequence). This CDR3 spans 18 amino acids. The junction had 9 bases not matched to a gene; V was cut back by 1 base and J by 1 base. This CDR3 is CASSQVPLAGSGTDTQYF. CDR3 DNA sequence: TGTGCCAGCAGCCAAGTTCCTCTAGCGGGGTCAGGCACAGATACGCAGTATTTT.

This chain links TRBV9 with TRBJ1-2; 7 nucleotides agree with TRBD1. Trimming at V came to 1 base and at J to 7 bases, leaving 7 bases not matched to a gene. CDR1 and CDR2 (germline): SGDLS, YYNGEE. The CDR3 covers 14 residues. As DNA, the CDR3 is TGTGCCAGCAGCGTAAATCAGGGGGAGGCTGGCTACACCTTC. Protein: CASSVNQGEAGYTF.

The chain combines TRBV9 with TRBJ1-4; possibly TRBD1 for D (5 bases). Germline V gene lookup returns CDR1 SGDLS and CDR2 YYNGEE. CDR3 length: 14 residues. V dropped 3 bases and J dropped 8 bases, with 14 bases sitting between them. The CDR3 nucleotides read TGTGCCAGCAGCGCGACAGCCGGGCCCGAAAAACTGTTTTTT. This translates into CASSATAGPEKLFF.

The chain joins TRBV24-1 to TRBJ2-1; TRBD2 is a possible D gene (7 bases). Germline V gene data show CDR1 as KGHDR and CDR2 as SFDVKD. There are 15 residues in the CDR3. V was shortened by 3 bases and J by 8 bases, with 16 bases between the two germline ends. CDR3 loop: CATSDSGGGPDEQFF. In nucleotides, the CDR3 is TGTGCCACCAGTGATAGTGGCGGGGGCCCCGATGAGCAGTTCTTC.

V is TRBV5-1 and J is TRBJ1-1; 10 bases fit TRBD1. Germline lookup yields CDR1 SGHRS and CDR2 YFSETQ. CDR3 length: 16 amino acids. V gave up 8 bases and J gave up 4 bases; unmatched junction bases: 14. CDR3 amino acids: CASGPGQGSEGTEAFF. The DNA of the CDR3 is TGCGCCAGTGGTCCGGGACAGGGGAGTGAGGGCACTGAAGCTTTCTTT.

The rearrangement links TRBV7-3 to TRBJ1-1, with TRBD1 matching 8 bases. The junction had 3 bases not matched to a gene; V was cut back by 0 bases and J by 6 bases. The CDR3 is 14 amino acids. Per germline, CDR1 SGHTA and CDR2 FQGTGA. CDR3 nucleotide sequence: TGTGCCAGCAGCTTAACGTTACAGGGGGCTGAAGCTTTCTTT. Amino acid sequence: CASSLTLQGAEAFF.